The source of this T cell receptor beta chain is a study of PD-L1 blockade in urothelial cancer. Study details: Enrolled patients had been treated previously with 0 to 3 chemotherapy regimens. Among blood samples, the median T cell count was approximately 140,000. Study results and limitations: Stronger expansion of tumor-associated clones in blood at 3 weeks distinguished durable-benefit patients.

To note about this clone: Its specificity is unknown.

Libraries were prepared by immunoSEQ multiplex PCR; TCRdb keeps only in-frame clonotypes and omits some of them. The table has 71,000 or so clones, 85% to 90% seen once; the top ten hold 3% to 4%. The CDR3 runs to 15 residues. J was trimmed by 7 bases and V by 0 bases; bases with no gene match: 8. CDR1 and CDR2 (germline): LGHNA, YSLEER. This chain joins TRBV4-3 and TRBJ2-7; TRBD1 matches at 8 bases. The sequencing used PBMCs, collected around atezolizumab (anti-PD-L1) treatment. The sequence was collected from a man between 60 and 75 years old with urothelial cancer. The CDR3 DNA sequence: TGCGCCAGCAGCCAAGACAGGGGGCGCTCACGGGAGCAGTACTTC. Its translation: CASSQDRGRSREQYF.